This T cell receptor (beta chain) was sequenced in a study of shared clonotypes between healthy human individuals. Study observations and caveats: Even with large depth, rarefaction showed that sorted-subset sequencing was incomplete.

CDR1 is SGHTA and CDR2 is FQGNSA in the germline V gene. CDR3 length equals 18 residues. The ends lost 2 bases at V and 7 bases at J; junction bases unmatched: 16. Regarding this clone: Its specificity is not known.

Evenly divided among several immunoSEQ plates was the genomic DNA of each subset. Some clones are missing from TCRdb's copy, which holds only in-frame ones; the method was immunoSEQ multiplex PCR. Among under 1,100,000 clones listed, 60% to 80% were seen once. Recent acute infections and vaccinations were absent in the healthy HIV-negative adult donors. This TCR came from a man between 18 and 29 years old in good health. This rearrangement joins TRBV7-2 to TRBJ2-1; 8 bases are a match to TRBD2. Sequenced input: memory CD4+ T cells sorted from blood. Subset given: CD45RA-negative fraction. CDR3 DNA sequence: TGTGCCAGCAGCTTAATTGTACTAGCGGTACAGACTCGGAATGAGCAGTTCTTC. This sequence encodes CASSLIVLAVQTRNEQFF.